This T cell receptor (beta chain) was identified in a study of blood T cell repertoires in COVID-19 (dated by TCRdb to 2018 to 2020). A note on the overall study: Samples covering the acute and convalescent phases of COVID-19 were provided by collaborators in the United States, Italy and Spain. The material from the prospective study consisted of cDNA or gDNA derived from T cells, B-cell-depleted T cells, or PBMCs. Subjects who had been exposed to COVID-19, were actively infected with it, or had recovered from it provided the deeply sampled blood TCRbeta repertoires that made up the dataset. A freely available public database, intended as a resource for researchers studying the immune response to SARS-CoV-2, is where the repertoires were released. The samples were drawn from two sources: the first 160 participants of the ongoing ImmuneRACE study, and approximately 1,300 subjects contributed by 6 global collaborators. The sample metadata nearly always contained a de-identified subject ID, COVID-19 status, age in years and sex. Where HLA class I and class II types were available, the types were taken from metadata supplied by the sample provider, not from assay-based typing. The paper as a whole reports these results and caveats: The amount of clinical and demographic metadata varied by source and participant and was provided uncurated.

TCRbeta CDR3 regions were amplified from genomic DNA by means of the immunoSEQ Assay, a bias-controlled multiplex PCR. Turning to the authors' computational methods: The number of nucleated cells in each sample was estimated by amplification of reference gene primers within the assay. To quantify the absolute abundance of each unique TCRbeta CDR3 rearrangement, sequence reads were collapsed and filtered. For each sample, productive Simpson clonality was calculated by taking the square root of Simpson's diversity index across productive rearrangements. TCRdb limited this immuneACCESS table to in-frame rearrangements with V and J called. A share of clones is missing; checked studies link under half to unresolved V genes, and the rest is unexplained. For V, J and clone size, that table is used; D and trimming come from the DNA. The sample profile shows some 23,000 clones; around 85% of them were found once. The ten largest account for approximately 61% of the sample.

Collaborating institutions collected whole blood in K2EDTA tubes following their own protocols. For TCRbeta analysis, collaborator samples were shipped as frozen whole blood, as isolated PBMCs, or as DNA extracted from either sample type. The junction shows trimming of 4 bases on V and 1 base on J, and the gene matches do not reach 6 bases of it. Including the terminal cysteine and phenylalanine, the CDR3 comprises 16 residues. Only the CDR3 DNA is retained, 48 bases long and in frame from the first base. The germline V gene specifies SGHDT as CDR1 and YYEEEE as CDR2. As for this clone: Its antigen has not been determined. The record has no base qualities; no much larger clone is one base away.

The sequencing sample was made of peripheral blood. This TCR was sampled from a woman at least 80 years old with acute or convalescent COVID-19. The chain uses TRBV5-6 and TRBJ1-5; TRBD1 aligns with 9 central bases. The CDR3 reads as follows: CASSPGTGRSNQPQHF. DNA sequence: TGTGCCAGCAGCCCTGGGACAGGGAGGAGCAATCAGCCCCAGCATTTT.